The 2 T cell receptor beta chains below all came from one sample that was sequenced in a study of blood T cell repertoires in COVID-19. Here immunoSEQ multiplex PCR was the method, and the copy in TCRdb shows in-frame clones only, minus some. The sample shows about 69,000 clones, about 85% of them seen only once. The specimen sequenced was peripheral blood. The receptor set was obtained from a man aged 80 or over with acute or convalescent COVID-19.

The chain is built from TRBV14 and TRBJ1-2; D gene unclear. Germline V CDR1 and CDR2: SGHDN, FVKESK. This CDR3 contains 13 residues. V was shortened by 5 bases and J by 3 bases, with 10 bases between the two germline ends. The CDR3 protein is CASSEGLDYGYTF. DNA of the CDR3: TGTGCCAGCAGCGAGGGCTTGGACTATGGCTACACCTTC.

J is TRBJ1-1 and V is TRBV20-1; D not resolved. Trimming removed 7 bases at V and 2 bases at J, with 8 bases between. CDR3 length: 11 residues. Germline values: CDR1 DFQATT, CDR2 SNEGSKA (reference sequence). CDR3 bases: TGCAGTGTTGAGGGAAACACTGAAGCTTTCTTT. This translates into CSVEGNTEAFF.